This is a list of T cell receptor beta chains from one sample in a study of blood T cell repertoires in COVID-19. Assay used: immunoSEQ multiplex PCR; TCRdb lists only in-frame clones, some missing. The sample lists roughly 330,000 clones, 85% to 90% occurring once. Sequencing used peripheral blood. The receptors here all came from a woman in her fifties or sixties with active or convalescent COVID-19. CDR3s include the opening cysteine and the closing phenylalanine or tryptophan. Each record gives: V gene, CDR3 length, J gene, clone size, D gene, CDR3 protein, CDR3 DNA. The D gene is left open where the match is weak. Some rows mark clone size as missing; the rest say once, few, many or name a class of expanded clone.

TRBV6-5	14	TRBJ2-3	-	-	CASSYPSEFRTQYF	TGTGCCAGCAGTTACCCCTCGGAATTCAGGACGCAGTATTTT
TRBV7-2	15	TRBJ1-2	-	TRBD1	CASSLTGTGNYGYTF	TGTGCCAGCAGCCTTACCGGGACAGGGAACTATGGCTACACCTTC
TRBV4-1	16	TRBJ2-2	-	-	CASSQDSTGLTGELFF	TGCGCCAGCAGCCAGGATTCGACAGGCCTTACCGGGGAGCTGTTTTTT
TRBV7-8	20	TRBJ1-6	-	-	CASSFSSVSRYTRGNSPLHF	TGTGCCAGCAGCTTCTCTTCCGTAAGTCGCTACACGCGAGGAAATTCACCCCTCCACTTT
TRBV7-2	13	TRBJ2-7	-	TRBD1	CASSWDRNGEQYF	TGTGCCAGCAGCTGGGACAGGAACGGCGAGCAGTACTTC
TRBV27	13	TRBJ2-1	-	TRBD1	CAAGGPLNNEQFF	TGTGCCGCAGGGGGCCCCCTTAACAATGAGCAGTTCTTC
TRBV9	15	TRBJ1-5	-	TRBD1	CASSVDGQGGQPQHF	TGTGCCAGCAGCGTAGATGGACAGGGCGGGCAGCCCCAGCATTTT
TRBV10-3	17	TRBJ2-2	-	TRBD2	CVIRDLAGRADTGELFF	TGTGTCATCAGAGACCTAGCGGGAAGGGCGGACACCGGGGAGCTGTTTTTT
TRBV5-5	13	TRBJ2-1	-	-	CASSSTTYNEQFF	TGTGCCAGCAGTTCGACAACCTACAATGAGCAGTTCTTC
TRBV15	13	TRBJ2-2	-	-	CATSPLAAGELFF	TGTGCCACCAGCCCCTTGGCGGCCGGGGAGCTGTTTTTT
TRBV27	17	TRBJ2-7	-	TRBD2	CASSLRPAGGFANEQYF	TGTGCCAGCAGTTTAAGGCCCGCCGGGGGGTTCGCAAACGAGCAGTACTTC
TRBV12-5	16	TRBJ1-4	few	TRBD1	CASGLTRQGSDEKLFF	TGTGCTAGTGGTTTGACTAGACAGGGCAGTGATGAAAAACTGTTTTTT
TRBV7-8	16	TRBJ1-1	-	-	CASSQRGGHWNTEAFF	TGTGCCAGCAGCCAACGGGGGGGACATTGGAACACTGAAGCTTTCTTT
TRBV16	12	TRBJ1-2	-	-	CASSQSADGYTF	TGTGCCAGCAGCCAATCGGCAGATGGCTACACCTTC
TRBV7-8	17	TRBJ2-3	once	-	CASSLAGAAVGADTQYF	TGTGCCAGCAGCTTAGCGGGGGCGGCCGTTGGCGCAGATACGCAGTATTTT
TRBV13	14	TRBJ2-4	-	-	CASSLDLAKNIQYF	TGTGCCAGCAGCTTAGATCTAGCCAAAAACATTCAGTACTTC
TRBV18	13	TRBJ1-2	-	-	CASSQQGSYGYTF	TGTGCCAGCTCACAACAGGGTAGCTATGGCTACACCTTC
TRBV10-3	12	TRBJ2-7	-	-	CAISRSTYEQYF	TGTGCCATCAGTCGGTCCACCTACGAGCAGTACTTC
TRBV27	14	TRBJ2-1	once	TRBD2	CASSLSGRWGEQFF	TGTGCCAGCAGTTTGAGCGGGAGGTGGGGTGAGCAGTTCTTC
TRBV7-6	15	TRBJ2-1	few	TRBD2	CASREGLASYNEQFF	TGTGCCAGCAGGGAGGGACTAGCTTCCTACAATGAGCAGTTCTTC
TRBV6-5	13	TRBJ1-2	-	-	CASSRDLQYGYTF	TGTGCCAGCAGCCGAGACCTACAGTATGGCTACACCTTC
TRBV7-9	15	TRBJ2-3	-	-	CASSLRGGITDTQYF	TGTGCCAGCAGCTTAAGGGGCGGGATCACAGATACGCAGTATTTT